Listed below are T cell receptor beta chains from one sample, sequenced in a study of cytomegalovirus exposure and HLA in healthy donors. This table comes from immunoSEQ multiplex PCR, and its TCRdb copy is limited to in-frame clones, with some not included. The sample data list about 130,000 clones. Source material: PBMCs. These receptors were obtained from a man in his forties in good health and CMV-seronegative. Both conserved end residues are part of each CDR3. A D gene is named only where the DNA matches it firmly.

d_gene	j_gene	v_gene	CDR3nt	CDR3aa
-	TRBJ2-7	TRBV19	TGTGCCAGTAGTACGTCGGGAGTTCAGTACTTC	CASSTSGVQYF
TRBD2	TRBJ2-7	TRBV27	TGTGCGGGGCCAAGGGGAGGGAGCTACGAGCAGTACTTC	CAGPRGGSYEQYF
-	TRBJ2-7	TRBV6-5	TGTGCCAGCAGCGCCTCAGGGGGGCCTTACGACGAGCAGTACTTC	CASSASGGPYDEQYF
-	TRBJ2-2	TRBV30	TGTGCCTGGACCGACAGGACGAACACCGGGGAGCTGTTTTTT	CAWTDRTNTGELFF
TRBD2	TRBJ2-1	TRBV30	TGTGCTTTCATAGCGGGAGGGAACAATGAGCAGTTCTTC	CAFIAGGNNEQFF
-	TRBJ1-2	TRBV10-3	TGTGCCATCAGTGGCAACCGGGACAACCTTAACTATGGCTACACCTTC	CAISGNRDNLNYGYTF
TRBD2	TRBJ2-3	TRBV4-1	TGCGCCAGCAGCCACCCGGGACTAGAAGTTCCTCCTACGCAGTATTTT	CASSHPGLEVPPTQYF
-	TRBJ2-1	TRBV9	TGTGCCAGCAGCGTAGGGGGTCAGGCTAGCTCGCTAGGTGAGCAGTTCTTC	CASSVGGQASSLGEQFF
TRBD2	TRBJ2-1	TRBV7-6	TGTGCCAGCAGCTTAGGGGGACTAGCGGGAGGGTCGAATGAGCAGTTCTTC	CASSLGGLAGGSNEQFF
-	TRBJ1-1	TRBV18	TGTGCCAGCTCATCGACGACAGGCCCTGAGGCTTTCTTT	CASSSTTGPEAFF
TRBD2	TRBJ2-7	TRBV13	TGTGCCAGCAGCGCCACGGGACTAGCGGGAGTAGTCGAGCAGTACTTC	CASSATGLAGVVEQYF
-	TRBJ2-3	TRBV29-1	TGCAGCGTTGGATCGGAGGGGTCAGATACGCAGTATTTT	CSVGSEGSDTQYF
TRBD2	TRBJ2-5	TRBV28	TGTGCCAGCAGCCACCGTGGGACTAGACAAGAGACCCAGTACTTC	CASSHRGTRQETQYF
-	TRBJ2-1	TRBV2	TGTGCCAGCAGTCAGACTAGTGCGATATACAATGAGCAGTTCTTC	CASSQTSAIYNEQFF
TRBD2	TRBJ2-3	TRBV13	TGTGCCAGCAGCTCCCCGGTAGCGGGAGGGCGCGACACAGATACGCAGTATTTT	CASSSPVAGGRDTDTQYF
-	TRBJ2-3	TRBV5-1	TGCGCCAGCAGCTTGGCTGGTACTAGCACAGATACGCAGTATTTT	CASSLAGTSTDTQYF
-	TRBJ1-4	TRBV28	TGTGCCAGCAGTTTGGGGGGGGCCGTTGGTAATGAAAAACTGTTTTTT	CASSLGGAVGNEKLFF
TRBD2	TRBJ2-1	TRBV7-9	TGTGCCAGCAGCTTCAAGTCCGGGACTAGCGGATACAATGAGCAGTTCTTC	CASSFKSGTSGYNEQFF
TRBD2	TRBJ2-1	TRBV5-4	TGTGCCAGCAGCTTGCGGCTAGCGGGAGGGCCTGGGAATGAGCAGTTCTTC	CASSLRLAGGPGNEQFF
-	TRBJ2-1	TRBV7-2	TGTGCCAGCAGCTTATTTCTAGCCAATGAGCAGTTCTTC	CASSLFLANEQFF
-	TRBJ2-3	TRBV5-1	TGCGCCAGCAGCTTGACTAGTATAGATACGCAGTATTTT	CASSLTSIDTQYF
TRBD2	TRBJ2-1	TRBV29-1	TGCAGCGTTCGGCGGGAGCTACGAGAGCAGTTCTTC	CSVRRELREQFF
TRBD1	TRBJ2-1	TRBV15	TGTGCCACCAGCAGAGACCTTGGGACAGGGGATGAGCAGTTCTTC	CATSRDLGTGDEQFF
TRBD2	TRBJ2-4	TRBV11-2	TGTGCCAGCAGCCCTAGCGGGTTAGCCAAAAACATTCAGTACTTC	CASSPSGLAKNIQYF
TRBD2	TRBJ2-7	TRBV10-1	TGCGCCAGCCAAGCGGGGCTCTCCTACGAGCAGTACTTC	CASQAGLSYEQYF
-	TRBJ2-7	TRBV11-3	TGTGCCAGCAGCTTAGAAGCGTCACTTAGGGAGCAGTACTTC	CASSLEASLREQYF
TRBD1	TRBJ2-7	TRBV6-5	TGTGCCAGCAGGGCAGGGGGCGTCGCGACCGAGCAGTACTTC	CASRAGGVATEQYF
-	TRBJ2-7	TRBV7-2	TGTGCCAGCAGCTTGGACAGCAACTACGAGCAGTACTTC	CASSLDSNYEQYF
-	TRBJ2-7	TRBV10-1	TGCGCCAGCAGCGACCAGGTAGGCCCCTACGAGCAGTACTTC	CASSDQVGPYEQYF
TRBD1	TRBJ2-7	TRBV27	TGTGCCAGCCGAAGGACAGGGGGCCGAGACGAGCAGTACTTC	CASRRTGGRDEQYF
TRBD1	TRBJ2-7	TRBV7-6	TGTGCCAGCAGCGCTACAGGGGGCGGGGTCCACGAGCAGTACTTC	CASSATGGGVHEQYF
-	TRBJ2-7	TRBV14	TGTGCCAGCAGCCAAGATGAATTTCGGTGGTACGAGCAGTACTTC	CASSQDEFRWYEQYF
TRBD2	TRBJ2-7	TRBV9	TGTGCCAGCAGCGTAGAGGGCAGGGCAGGGAGCGGGACCTACGAGCAGTACTTC	CASSVEGRAGSGTYEQYF
-	TRBJ2-6	TRBV6-6	TGTGCCACCCTGGAGTCATCTGGGGCCAACGTCCTGACTTTC	CATLESSGANVLTF
TRBD2	TRBJ2-7	TRBV7-6	TGTGCCAGCAGCTTAGCGGCTAGCGGGACCGCCTACGAGCAGTACTTC	CASSLAASGTAYEQYF
TRBD1	TRBJ1-4	TRBV7-8	TGTGCCAGCAGCTTAGGTGACAGGGATCGTGAAAAACTGTTTTTT	CASSLGDRDREKLFF
-	TRBJ2-5	TRBV5-1	TGCGCCAGCAGCTTGGTAACAAAAGAGACCCAGTACTTC	CASSLVTKETQYF
TRBD1	TRBJ1-1	TRBV7-3	TGTGCCAGCAGGCGACAGGGGAACACTGAAGCTTTCTTT	CASRRQGNTEAFF
-	TRBJ2-1	TRBV7-8	TGTGCCAGCAGCCCCCGGGAGCACTCCTACAATGAGCAGTTCTTC	CASSPREHSYNEQFF
TRBD1	TRBJ1-1	TRBV2	TGTGCCAGCAGGGAGGGGGGACAGGGGGCTCGGAACACTGAAGCTTTCTTT	CASREGGQGARNTEAFF
-	TRBJ2-7	TRBV5-5	TGTGCCAGCAACAAGGGGGGGGGACTTTTCTACGAGCAGTACTTC	CASNKGGGLFYEQYF
-	TRBJ1-2	TRBV4-1	TGCGCCAGCAGCCAAGTGGAGGGGCCCGTCCTGGGGGGCTACACCTTC	CASSQVEGPVLGGYTF
-	TRBJ2-7	TRBV11-1	TGTGCCAGCAGCTTGTACAGCTCCTACGAGCAGTACTTC	CASSLYSSYEQYF
-	TRBJ2-5	TRBV11-2	TGTGCCAGCAGCTTCAGGGGAGTCGGAGAGACCCAGTACTTC	CASSFRGVGETQYF
TRBD1	TRBJ1-1	TRBV29-1	TGCAGCGTTGGGGGACAGGGGGGTTTTGAAGCTTTCTTT	CSVGGQGGFEAFF
TRBD1	TRBJ1-5	TRBV6-6	TGTGCCAGCAGTTATGGACAGGGGGGCACCTCACCCCAGCATTTT	CASSYGQGGTSPQHF
TRBD2	TRBJ2-1	TRBV27	TGTGCCAGCGCTCAACGGTGGGGGAGGGGTGAGCAGTTCTTC	CASAQRWGRGEQFF
-	TRBJ1-5	TRBV29-1	TGCAGCGTTGGCGGATACAATCAGCCCCAGCATTTT	CSVGGYNQPQHF